Sequencing of this TCR beta chain was carried out in a study of OX40 agonist ivuxolimab in advanced cancers. Study-wide background: In this cohort, patients received ivuxolimab, an agonistic anti-OX40 (CD134) antibody. People who had prior anti-PD-1, anti-PD-L1 or anti-CTLA-4 therapy could take part, and about 40% had some.

As for this clone: Its antigen is undetermined.

The repertoire was sequenced with immunoSEQ multiplex PCR; TCRdb's copy has only in-frame clones and lacks some. The data hold some 45,000 clones, with roughly 85% observed a single time. The CDR3 loop spans 14 amino acids. The ends were cut back, 2 bases at V and 0 bases at J, with 5 bases in the middle. The germline V gene encodes CDR1 SGHTA and CDR2 FQGNSA. Whole-study findings and limits: Relative to CD4+, CD8+ T cells held more expanded clones on average. Certain nonresponders additionally had low normalized T-cell clonal expansion.

V usage is TRBV7-2 and J usage is TRBJ1-3; D is ambiguous. The source was CD4+ or CD8+ T cells sorted from blood, collected in a trial of the OX40 agonist ivuxolimab. This clonotype originated in an adult with an advanced solid tumor such as melanoma, head and neck, liver or kidney cancer. The CDR3 DNA follows: TGTGCCAGCAGCTTAATGACCTCTGGAAACACCATATATTTT. This sequence encodes CASSLMTSGNTIYF.